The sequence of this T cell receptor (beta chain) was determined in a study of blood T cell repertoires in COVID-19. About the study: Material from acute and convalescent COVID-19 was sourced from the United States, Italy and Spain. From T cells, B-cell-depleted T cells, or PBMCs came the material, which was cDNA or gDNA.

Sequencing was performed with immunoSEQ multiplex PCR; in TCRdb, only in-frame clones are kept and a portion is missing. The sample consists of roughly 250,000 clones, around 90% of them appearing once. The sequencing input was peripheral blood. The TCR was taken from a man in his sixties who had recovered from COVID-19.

DNA for the CDR3: TGCAGTGCCCGGGCGGGGGCTGAGCAGTTCTTC. Amino acids: CSARAGAEQFF. The J gene is TRBJ2-1, the V gene TRBV20-1; D possibly corresponds to TRBD2 (7 bases). The V gene lost 6 bases and the J gene lost 9 bases, with 12 bases spanning the gap. In germline, CDR1 is DFQATT, CDR2 SNEGSKA (reference sequence). CDR3 length equals 11 residues.